One and the same sample provided the 4 T cell receptor beta chains below, sequenced in a study of T cells in Graves' hyperthyroidism and ophthalmopathy. TCR beta CDR3 region amplification was performed from RNA transcripts. The HTBI primer set drove a first-round RT-PCR of the TCR CDR3. TCRdb processed the multiplex PCR reads anew with MiXCR; each CDR3 protein has one entry. Among about 640,000 distinct CDR3 sequences listed, less than 25% were seen once. The sample consisted of blood. Every receptor here comes from a young man with Graves' ophthalmopathy.

This clonotype was found a few times. V usage is TRBV7-9 and J usage is TRBJ2-7, with a weak D call TRBD1 (5 bases). CDR3 size: 13 residues. Germline CDR1 is SEHNR and CDR2 is FQNEAQ (reference sequence). V was cut by 4 bases and J by 5 bases, with 12 bases left in between. Here the CDR3 reads CASSSSQGHEQYF. As DNA, the CDR3 is TGTGCCAGCAGCTCGAGTCAGGGCCACGAGCAGTACTTC.

This clonotype was seen repeatedly, ten times or more. V gene TRBV28 combines with J gene TRBJ2-7; D ambiguous. The CDR3 covers 11 residues. Germline assignment: CDR1 MDHEN and CDR2 SYDVKM. Trimming left V 5 bases short and J 3 bases short, with 5 bases between. CDR3 nucleotide sequence: TGTGCCAGCAGTGACATCTACGAGCAGTACTTC. Amino acid sequence: CASSDIYEQYF.

This clonotype was counted at least ten times. The chain uses TRBV28 and TRBJ1-2; TRBD1 matches at 7 bases. The germline CDR1 and CDR2 sequences are MDHEN and SYDVKM. There are 14 residues in the CDR3. J lost 7 bases, V lost 11 bases, and 16 bases had no gene match. The CDR3 DNA reads as TGTGCCGGAGCTTATAAGGGGGCAGTTTCTGGCTACACCTTC. Protein: CAGAYKGAVSGYTF.

In regard to this clonotype: One end of the junction fails to match germline, which may point to a read error. The chain combines TRBV12-3 or TRBV12-4 with TRBJ2-7; TRBD2 aligns across 9 bases. The CDR3 has 14 amino acids. CDR3 residues: CAGRSGTSNYEQYF. CDR3 in DNA: TGTGCCGGCAGATCCGGGACTAGCAACTACGAGCAGTACTTC.